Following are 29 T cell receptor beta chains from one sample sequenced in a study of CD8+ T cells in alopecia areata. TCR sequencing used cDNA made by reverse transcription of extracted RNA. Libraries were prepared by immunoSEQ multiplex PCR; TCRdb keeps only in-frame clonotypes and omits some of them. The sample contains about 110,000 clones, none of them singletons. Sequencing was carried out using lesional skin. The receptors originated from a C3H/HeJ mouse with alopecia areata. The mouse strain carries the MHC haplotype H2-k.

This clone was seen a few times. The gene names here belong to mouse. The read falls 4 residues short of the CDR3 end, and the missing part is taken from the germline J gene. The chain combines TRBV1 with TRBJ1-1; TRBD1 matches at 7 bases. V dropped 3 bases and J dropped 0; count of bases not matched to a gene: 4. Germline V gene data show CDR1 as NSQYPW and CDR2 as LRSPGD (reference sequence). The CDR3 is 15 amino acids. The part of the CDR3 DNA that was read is TGCACCTGCAGTGCCGACAGGGTGGCAAACACA. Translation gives CTCSADRVANT. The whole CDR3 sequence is CTCSADRVANTEVFF. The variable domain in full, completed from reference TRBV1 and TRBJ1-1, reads VTLLEQNPRWRLVPRGQAVNLRCILKNSQYPWMSWYQQDLQKQLQWLFTLRSPGDKEVKSLPGADYLATRVTDTELRLQVANMSQGRTLYCTCSADRVANTEVFFGKGTRLTVV.

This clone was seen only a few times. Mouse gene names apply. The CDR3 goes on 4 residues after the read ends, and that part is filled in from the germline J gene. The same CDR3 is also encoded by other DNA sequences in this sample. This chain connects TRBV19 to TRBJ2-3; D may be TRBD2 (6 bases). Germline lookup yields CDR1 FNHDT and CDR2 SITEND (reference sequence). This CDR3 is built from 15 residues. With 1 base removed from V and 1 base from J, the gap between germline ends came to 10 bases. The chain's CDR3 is CASSILGRGAETLYF. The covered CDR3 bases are TGTGCCAGCAGTATACTGGGGCGCGGTGCAGAA.

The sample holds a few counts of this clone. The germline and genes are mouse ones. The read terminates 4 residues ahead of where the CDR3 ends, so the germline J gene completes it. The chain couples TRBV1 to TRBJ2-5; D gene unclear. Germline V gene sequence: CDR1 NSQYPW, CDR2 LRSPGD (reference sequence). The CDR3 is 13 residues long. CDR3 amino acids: CTCSAEGADTQYF. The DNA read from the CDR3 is TGCACCTGCAGTGCAGAGGGTGCAGAC. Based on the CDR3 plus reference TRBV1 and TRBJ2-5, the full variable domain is VTLLEQNPRWRLVPRGQAVNLRCILKNSQYPWMSWYQQDLQKQLQWLFTLRSPGDKEVKSLPGADYLATRVTDTELRLQVANMSQGRTLYCTCSAEGADTQYFGPGTRLLVL.

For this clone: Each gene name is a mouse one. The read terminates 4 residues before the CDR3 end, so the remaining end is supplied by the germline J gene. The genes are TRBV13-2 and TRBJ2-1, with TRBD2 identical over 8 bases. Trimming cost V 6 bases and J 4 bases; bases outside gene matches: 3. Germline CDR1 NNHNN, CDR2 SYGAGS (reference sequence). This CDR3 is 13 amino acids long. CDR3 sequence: CASEAGGYAEQFF. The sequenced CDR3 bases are TGTGCCAGCGAGGCTGGGGGGTATGCT.

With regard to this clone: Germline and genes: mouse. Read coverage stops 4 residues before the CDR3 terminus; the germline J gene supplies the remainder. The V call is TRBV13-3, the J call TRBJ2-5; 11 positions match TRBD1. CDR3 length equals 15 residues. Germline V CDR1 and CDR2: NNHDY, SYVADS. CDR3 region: CASSVRTGGGDTQYF. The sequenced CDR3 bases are TGTGCCAGCAGCGTACGGACAGGGGGCGGGGAC.

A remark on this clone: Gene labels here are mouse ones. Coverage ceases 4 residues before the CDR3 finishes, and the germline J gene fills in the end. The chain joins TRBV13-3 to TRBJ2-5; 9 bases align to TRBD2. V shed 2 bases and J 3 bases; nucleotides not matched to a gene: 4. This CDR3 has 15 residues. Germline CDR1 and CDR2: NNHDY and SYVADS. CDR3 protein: CASSEMGGRQDTQYF. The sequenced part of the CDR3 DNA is TGTGCCAGCAGTGAGATGGGGGGGCGGCAAGAC.

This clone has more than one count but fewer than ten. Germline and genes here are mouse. CDR3 amino acids: CASSITWGANTGQLYF. The DNA read from the CDR3 is TGTGCCAGCAGTATAACCTGGGGGGCAAACACCGGG. This rearrangement joins TRBV19 to TRBJ2-2, with 8 bases aligning to TRBD2. The read falls 4 residues short of the CDR3 end, and the missing part is taken from the germline J gene. V dropped 1 base and J dropped 0; count of bases not matched to a gene: 2. Germline V lookup: CDR1 FNHDT, CDR2 SITEND (reference sequence). The CDR3 is made up of 16 amino acids. Full variable domain (remainder filled in from reference TRBV19 and TRBJ2-2): GGIITQTPKFLIGQEGQKLTLKCQQNFNHDTMYWYRQDSGKGLRLIYYSITENDLQKGDLSEGYDASREKKSSFSLTVTSAQKNEMAVFLCASSITWGANTGQLYFGEGSKLTVL.

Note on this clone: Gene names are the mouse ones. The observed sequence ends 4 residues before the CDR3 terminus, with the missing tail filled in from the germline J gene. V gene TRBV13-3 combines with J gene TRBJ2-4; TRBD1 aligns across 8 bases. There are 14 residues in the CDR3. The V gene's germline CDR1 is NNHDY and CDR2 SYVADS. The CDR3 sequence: CASSDPGGENTLYF. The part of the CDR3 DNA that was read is TGTGCCAGCAGTGACCCAGGGGGCGAAAAC.

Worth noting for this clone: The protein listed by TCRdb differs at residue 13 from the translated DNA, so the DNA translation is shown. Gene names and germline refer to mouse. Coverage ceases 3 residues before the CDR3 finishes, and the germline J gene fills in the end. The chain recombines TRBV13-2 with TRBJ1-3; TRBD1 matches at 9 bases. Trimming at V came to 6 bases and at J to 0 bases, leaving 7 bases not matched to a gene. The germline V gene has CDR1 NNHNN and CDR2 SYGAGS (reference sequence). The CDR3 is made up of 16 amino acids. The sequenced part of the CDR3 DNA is TGTGCCAGCGCCCCGGGACAGGGAAATTCTGGAAATACG. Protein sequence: CASAPGQGNSGNT. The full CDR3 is CASAPGQGNSGNTLYF.

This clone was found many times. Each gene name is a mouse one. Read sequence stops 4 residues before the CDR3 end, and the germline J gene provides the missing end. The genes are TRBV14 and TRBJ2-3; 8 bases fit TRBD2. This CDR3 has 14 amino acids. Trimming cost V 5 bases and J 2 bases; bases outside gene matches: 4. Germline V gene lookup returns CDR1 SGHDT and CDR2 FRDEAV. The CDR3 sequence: CASSPGGPAETLYF. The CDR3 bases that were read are TGTGCCAGCAGCCCGGGGGGGCCTGCAGAA.

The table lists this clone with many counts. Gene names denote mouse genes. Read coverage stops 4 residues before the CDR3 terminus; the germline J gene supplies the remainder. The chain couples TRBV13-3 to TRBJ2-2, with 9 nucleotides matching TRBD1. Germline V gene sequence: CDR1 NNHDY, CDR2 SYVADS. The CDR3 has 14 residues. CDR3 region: CASSAGTGNGQLYF. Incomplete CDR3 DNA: TGTGCCAGCAGTGCCGGGACAGGGAACGGG.

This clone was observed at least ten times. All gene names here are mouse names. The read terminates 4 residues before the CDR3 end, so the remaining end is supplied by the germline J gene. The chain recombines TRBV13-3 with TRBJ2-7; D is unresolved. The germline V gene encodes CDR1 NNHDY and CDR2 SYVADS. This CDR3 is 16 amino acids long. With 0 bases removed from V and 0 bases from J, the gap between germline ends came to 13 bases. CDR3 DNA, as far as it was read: TGTGCCAGCAGTGATGCCTACAAGACTCGCTCCTAT. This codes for CASSDAYKTRSY. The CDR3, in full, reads CASSDAYKTRSYEQYF.

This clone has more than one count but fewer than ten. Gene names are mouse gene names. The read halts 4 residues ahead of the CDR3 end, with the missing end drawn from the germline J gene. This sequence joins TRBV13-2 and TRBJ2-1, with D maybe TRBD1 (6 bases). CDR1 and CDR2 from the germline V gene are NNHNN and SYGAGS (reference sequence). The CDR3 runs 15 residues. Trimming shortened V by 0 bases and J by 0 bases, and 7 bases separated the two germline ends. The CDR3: CASGDGDNNYAEQFF. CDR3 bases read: TGTGCCAGCGGTGATGGGGACAATAACTATGCT.

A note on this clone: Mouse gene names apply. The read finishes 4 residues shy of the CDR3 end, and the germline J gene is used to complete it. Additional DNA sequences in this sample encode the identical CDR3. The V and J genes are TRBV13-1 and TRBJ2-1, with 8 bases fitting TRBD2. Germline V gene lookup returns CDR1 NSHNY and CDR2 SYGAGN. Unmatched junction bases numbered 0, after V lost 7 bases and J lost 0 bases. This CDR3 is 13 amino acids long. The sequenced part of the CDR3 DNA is TGTGCCAGCTGGGGGGGTAACTATGCT. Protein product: CASWGGNYA. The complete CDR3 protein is CASWGGNYAEQFF.

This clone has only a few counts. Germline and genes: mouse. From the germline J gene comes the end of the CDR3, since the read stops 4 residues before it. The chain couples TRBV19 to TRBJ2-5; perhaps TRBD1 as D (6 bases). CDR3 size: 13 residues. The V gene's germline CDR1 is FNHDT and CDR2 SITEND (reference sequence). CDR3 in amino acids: CASSIEGDDTQYF. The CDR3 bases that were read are TGTGCCAGCAGTATAGAGGGGGACGAC.

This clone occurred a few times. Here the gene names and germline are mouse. CDR3 bases read: TGCACCTGCAGTGCAAAAACTGGGAGTAGTCAAAAC. Its translation is CTCSAKTGSSQN. The CDR3 in its entirety is CTCSAKTGSSQNTLYF. The rearrangement uses TRBV1 and TRBJ2-4; a possible D gene is TRBD2 (6 bases). Sequencing ends 4 residues short of the CDR3 end; the germline J gene provides the rest. The germline V gene encodes CDR1 NSQYPW and CDR2 LRSPGD (reference sequence). The CDR3 has 16 residues. Trimming pared 2 bases from V and 0 bases from J, leaving 12 bases between.

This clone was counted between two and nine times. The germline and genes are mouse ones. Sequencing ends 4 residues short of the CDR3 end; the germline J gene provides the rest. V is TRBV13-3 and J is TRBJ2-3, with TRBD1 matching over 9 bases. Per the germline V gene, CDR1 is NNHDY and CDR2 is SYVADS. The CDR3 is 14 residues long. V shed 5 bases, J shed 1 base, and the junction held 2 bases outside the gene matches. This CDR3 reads CASRNRGRAETLYF. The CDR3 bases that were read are TGTGCCAGCAGGAACAGGGGGCGTGCAGAA.

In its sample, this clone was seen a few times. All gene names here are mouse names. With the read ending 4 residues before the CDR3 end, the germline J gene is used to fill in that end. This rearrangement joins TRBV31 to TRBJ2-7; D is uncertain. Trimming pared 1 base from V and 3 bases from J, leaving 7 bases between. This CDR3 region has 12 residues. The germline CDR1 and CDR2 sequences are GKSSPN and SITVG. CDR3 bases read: TGTGCCTGGAGTCCTGACATCTAT. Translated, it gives CAWSPDIY. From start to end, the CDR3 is CAWSPDIYEQYF.

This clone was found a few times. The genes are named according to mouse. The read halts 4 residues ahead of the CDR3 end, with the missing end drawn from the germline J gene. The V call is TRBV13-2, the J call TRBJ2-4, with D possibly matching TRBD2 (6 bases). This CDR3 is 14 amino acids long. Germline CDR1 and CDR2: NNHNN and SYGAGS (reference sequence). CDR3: CASGDGSGVNTLYF. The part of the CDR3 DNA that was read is TGTGCCAGCGGTGATGGCTCTGGGGTAAAC.

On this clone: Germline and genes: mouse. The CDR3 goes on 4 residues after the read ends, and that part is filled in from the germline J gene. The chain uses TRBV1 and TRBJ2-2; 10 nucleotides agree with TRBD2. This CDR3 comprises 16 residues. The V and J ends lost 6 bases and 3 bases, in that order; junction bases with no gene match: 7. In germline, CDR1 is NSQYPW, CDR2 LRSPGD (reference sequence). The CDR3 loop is CTCSLGGREDTGQLYF. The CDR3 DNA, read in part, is TGCACCTGCAGCCTGGGGGGGCGCGAGGACACCGGG.

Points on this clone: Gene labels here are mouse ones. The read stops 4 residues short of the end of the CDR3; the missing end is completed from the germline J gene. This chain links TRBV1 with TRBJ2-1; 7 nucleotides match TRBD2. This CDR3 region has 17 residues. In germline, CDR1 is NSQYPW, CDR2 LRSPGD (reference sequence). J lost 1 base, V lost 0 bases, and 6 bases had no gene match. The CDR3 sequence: CTCSADTRGGNYAEQFF. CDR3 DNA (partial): TGCACCTGCAGTGCAGATACGCGGGGGGGGAACTATGCT.

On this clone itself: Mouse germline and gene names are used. The CDR3 DNA, read in part, is TGTGCCAGCAGTATAGGAGGGGTCGCCCAAGAC. Its translation: CASSIGGVAQD. The entire CDR3 sequence reads CASSIGGVAQDTQYF. J is TRBJ2-5 and V is TRBV19; a weak D match, TRBD1 (5 bases). The read terminates 4 residues before the CDR3 end, so the remaining end is supplied by the germline J gene. V lost 0 bases and J 2 bases, leaving 10 bases between the germline ends. CDR3 length: 15 amino acids. In germline, CDR1 is FNHDT, CDR2 SITEND (reference sequence).

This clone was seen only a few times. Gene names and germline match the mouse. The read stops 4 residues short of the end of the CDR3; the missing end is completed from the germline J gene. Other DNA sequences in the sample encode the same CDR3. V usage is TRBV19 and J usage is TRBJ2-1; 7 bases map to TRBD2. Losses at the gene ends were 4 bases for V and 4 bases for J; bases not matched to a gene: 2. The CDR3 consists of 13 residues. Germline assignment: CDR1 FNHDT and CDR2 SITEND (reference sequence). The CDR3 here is CASSPGGYAEQFF. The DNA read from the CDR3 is TGTGCCAGCAGTCCTGGGGGATATGCT.

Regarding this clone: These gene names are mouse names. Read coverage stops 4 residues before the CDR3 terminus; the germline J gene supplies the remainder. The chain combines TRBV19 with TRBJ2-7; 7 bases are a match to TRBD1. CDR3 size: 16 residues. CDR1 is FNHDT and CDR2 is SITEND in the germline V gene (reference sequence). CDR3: CASSIGPSGQIYEQYF. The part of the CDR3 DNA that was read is TGTGCCAGCAGTATAGGTCCCTCGGGACAGATTTAT.

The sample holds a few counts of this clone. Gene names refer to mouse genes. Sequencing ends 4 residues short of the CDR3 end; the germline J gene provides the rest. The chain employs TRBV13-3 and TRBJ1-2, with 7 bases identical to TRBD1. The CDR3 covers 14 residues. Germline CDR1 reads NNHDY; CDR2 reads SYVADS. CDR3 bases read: TGTGCCAGCAGTGAAGCTCCGGGACAGAAC. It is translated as CASSEAPGQN. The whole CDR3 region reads CASSEAPGQNDYTF.

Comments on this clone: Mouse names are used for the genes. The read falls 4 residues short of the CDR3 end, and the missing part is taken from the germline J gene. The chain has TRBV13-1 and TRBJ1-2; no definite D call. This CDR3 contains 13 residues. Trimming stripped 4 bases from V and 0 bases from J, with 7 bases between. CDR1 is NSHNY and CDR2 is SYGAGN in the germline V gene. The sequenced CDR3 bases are TGTGCCAGCAGTTTATCAACAAACTCC. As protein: CASSLSTNS. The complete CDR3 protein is CASSLSTNSDYTF.

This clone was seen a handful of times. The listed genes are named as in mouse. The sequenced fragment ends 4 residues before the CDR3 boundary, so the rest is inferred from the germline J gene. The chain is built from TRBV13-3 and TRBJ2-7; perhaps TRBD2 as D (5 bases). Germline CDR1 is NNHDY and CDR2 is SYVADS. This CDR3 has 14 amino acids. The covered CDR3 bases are TGTGCCAGCAGTGATGCACGGGCTGGGTAT. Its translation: CASSDARAGY. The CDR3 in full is CASSDARAGYEQYF.

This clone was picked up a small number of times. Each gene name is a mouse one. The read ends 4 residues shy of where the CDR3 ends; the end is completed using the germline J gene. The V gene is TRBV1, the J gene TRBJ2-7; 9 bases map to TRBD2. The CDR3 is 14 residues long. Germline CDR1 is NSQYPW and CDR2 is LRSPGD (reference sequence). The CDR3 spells CTCSARDWEYEQYF. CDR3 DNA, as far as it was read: TGCACCTGCAGTGCACGGGACTGGGAATAT.

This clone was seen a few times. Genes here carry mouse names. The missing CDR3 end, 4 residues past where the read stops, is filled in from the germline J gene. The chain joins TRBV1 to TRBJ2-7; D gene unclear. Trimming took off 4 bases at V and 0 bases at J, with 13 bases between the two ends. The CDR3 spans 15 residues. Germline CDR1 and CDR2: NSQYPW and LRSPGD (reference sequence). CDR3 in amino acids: CTCSGAQKISYEQYF. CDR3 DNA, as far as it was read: TGCACCTGCAGTGGAGCACAAAAGATCTCCTAT.